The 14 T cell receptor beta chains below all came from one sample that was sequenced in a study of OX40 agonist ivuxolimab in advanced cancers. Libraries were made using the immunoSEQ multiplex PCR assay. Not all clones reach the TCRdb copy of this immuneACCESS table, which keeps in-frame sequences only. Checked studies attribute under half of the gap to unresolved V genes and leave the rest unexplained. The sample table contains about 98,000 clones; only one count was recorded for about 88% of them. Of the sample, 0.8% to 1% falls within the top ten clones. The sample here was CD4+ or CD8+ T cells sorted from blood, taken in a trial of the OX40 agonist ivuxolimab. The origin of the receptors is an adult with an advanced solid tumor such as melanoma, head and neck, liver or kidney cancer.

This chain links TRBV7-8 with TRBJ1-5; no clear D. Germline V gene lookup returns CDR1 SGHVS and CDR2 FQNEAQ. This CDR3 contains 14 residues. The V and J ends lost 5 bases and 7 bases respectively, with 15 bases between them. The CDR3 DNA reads TGTGCCAGCAGCGGGCCAGGTGGGATCCAGCCCCAGCATTTT. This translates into CASSGPGGIQPQHF.

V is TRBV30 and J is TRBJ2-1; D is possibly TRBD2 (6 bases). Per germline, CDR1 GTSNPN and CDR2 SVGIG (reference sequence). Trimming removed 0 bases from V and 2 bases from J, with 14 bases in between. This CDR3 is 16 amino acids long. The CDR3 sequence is CAWSVQSGDAYNEQFF. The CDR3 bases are TGTGCCTGGAGTGTACAATCGGGAGACGCCTACAATGAGCAGTTCTTC.

CDR3: CASSGQAAYGYTF. The DNA for the CDR3 is TGTGCCAGCAGCGGACAGGCCGCCTATGGCTACACCTTC. This chain uses TRBV7-2 with TRBJ1-2, with 7 bases that match TRBD1. This CDR3 contains 13 residues. V lost 5 bases, J lost 4 bases, and 4 bases stayed unmatched. Looked up from germline, CDR1 is SGHTA and CDR2 is FQGNSA.

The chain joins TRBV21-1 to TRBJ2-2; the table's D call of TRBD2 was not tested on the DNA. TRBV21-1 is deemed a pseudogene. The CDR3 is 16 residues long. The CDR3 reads CASSNGFGGRSGELFF. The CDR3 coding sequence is TGTGCCAGCAGCAACGGTTTCGGGGGTCGGTCCGGGGAGCTGTTTTTT.

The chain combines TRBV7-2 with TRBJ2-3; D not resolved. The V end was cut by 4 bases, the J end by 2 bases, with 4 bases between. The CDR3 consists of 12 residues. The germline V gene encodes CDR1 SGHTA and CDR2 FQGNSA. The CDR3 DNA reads TGTGCCAGCAGCTCGTACACAGATACGCAGTATTTT. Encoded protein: CASSSYTDTQYF.

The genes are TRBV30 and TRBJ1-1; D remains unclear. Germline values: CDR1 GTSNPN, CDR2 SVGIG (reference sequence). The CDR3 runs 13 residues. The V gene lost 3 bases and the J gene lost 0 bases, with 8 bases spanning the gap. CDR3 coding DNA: TGTGCCTGGAGGAGGAATATGAACACTGAAGCTTTCTTT. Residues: CAWRRNMNTEAFF.

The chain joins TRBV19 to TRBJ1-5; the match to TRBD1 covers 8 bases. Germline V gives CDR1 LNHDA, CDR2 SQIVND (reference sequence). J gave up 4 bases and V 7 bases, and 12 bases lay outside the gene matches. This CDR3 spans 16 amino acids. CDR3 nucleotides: TGTGCCAGTAACCCAACCCCACAGGGGGGGAATCAGCCCCAGCATTTT. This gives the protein CASNPTPQGGNQPQHF.

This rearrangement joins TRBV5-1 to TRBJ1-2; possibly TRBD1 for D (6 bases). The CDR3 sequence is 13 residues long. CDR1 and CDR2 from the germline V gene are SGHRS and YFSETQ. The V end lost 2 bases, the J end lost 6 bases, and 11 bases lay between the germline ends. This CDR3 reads CASSLQGEHGYTF. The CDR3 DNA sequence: TGCGCCAGCAGCTTACAGGGTGAGCATGGCTACACCTTC.

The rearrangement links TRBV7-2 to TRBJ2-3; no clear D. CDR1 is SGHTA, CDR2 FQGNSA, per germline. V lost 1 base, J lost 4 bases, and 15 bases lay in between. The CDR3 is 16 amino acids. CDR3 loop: CASSLVGQAPADTQYF. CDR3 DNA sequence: TGTGCCAGCAGCTTAGTGGGCCAAGCCCCGGCAGATACGCAGTATTTT.

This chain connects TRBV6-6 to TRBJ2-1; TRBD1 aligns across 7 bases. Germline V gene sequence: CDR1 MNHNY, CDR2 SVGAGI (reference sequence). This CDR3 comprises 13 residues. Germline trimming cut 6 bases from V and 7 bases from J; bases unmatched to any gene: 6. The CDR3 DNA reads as TGTGCCAGCAGGAGGGACAGCGCTAATGAGCAGTTCTTC. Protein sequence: CASRRDSANEQFF.

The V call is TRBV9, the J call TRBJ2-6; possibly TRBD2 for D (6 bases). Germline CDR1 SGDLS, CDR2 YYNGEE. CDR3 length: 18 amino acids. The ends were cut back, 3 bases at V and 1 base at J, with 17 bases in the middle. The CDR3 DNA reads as TGTGCCAGCAGCGCCCGGGACTCGGGTGCATCTGGGGCCAACGTCCTGACTTTC. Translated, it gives CASSARDSGASGANVLTF.

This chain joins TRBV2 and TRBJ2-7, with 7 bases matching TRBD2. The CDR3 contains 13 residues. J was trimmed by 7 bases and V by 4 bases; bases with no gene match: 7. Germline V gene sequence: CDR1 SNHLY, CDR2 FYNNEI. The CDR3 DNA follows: TGTGCCAGCAGTGTGACGGAGCGGGGTGAGCAGTACTTC. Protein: CASSVTERGEQYF.

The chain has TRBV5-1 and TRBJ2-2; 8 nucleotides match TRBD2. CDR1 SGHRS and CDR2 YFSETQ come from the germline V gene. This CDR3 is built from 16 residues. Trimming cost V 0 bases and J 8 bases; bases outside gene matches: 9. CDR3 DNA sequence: TGCGCCAGCAGCTTGGACGGGAGGGCCTCTTCTGGGGAGCTGTTTTTT. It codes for CASSLDGRASSGELFF.

CDR3 DNA sequence: TGTGCCAGTACCGGTATCGGCGGACCTCCTGGGAATGAGCAGTTCTTC. Protein: CASTGIGGPPGNEQFF. This sequence joins TRBV19 and TRBJ2-1; unclear D gene. This CDR3 has 16 residues. Trimming cost V 7 bases and J 7 bases, with 23 bases left between them. Germline CDR1 and CDR2: LNHDA and SQIVND (reference sequence). The full variable domain, completed using reference TRBV19 and TRBJ2-1, is DGGITQSPKYLFRKEGQNVTLSCEQNLNHDAMYWYRQDPGQGLRLIYYSQIVNDFQKGDIAEGYSVSREKKESFPLTVTSAQKNPTAFYLCASTGIGGPPGNEQFFGPGTRLTVL.